Following are 21 T cell receptor beta chains from one sample sequenced in a study of shared clonotypes between healthy human individuals. Sequenced by immunoSEQ multiplex PCR; TCRdb stores in-frame clones only, minus some. This table holds 1 million to 1.2 million clones, 77% found once. The sequencing input was memory CD4+ T cells from PBMCs. Subset defined: CD45RA-negative fraction. Source of these receptors: a man younger than 35 in good health. Some clones in this sample may be carry-over from other donors' samples.

The rearrangement links TRBV5-1 to TRBJ2-1, with a tentative D call TRBD2 (6 bases). Germline values: CDR1 SGHRS, CDR2 YFSETQ. Between the trimmed V and J ends, which lost 3 bases and 8 bases, there was a span of 9 bases. The CDR3 has 12 residues. The CDR3: CASSSRRDEQFF. The CDR3 DNA follows: TGCGCCAGCAGCTCGCGGAGGGATGAGCAGTTCTTC. The variable domain in full, completed from reference TRBV5-1 and TRBJ2-1, reads KAGVTQTPRYLIKTRGQQVTLSCSPISGHRSVSWYQQTPGQGLQFLFEYFSETQRNKGNFPGRFSGRQFSNSRSEMNVSTLELGDSALYLCASSSRRDEQFFGPGTRLTVL.

The chain is built from TRBV4-3 and TRBJ2-3, with 11 bases identical to TRBD1. The junction had 4 bases not matched to a gene; V was cut back by 4 bases and J by 7 bases. CDR1 is LGHNA, CDR2 YSLEER, per germline. The CDR3 spans 14 residues. The CDR3 DNA reads as TGCGCCAGCAGCCTAGGGACAGGGGGGAATACGCAGTATTTT. Its translation: CASSLGTGGNTQYF.

The V gene is TRBV6-1, the J gene TRBJ2-2; 8 bases agree with TRBD1. The CDR3 has 14 residues. Trimming at V came to 5 bases and at J to 5 bases, leaving 4 bases not matched to a gene. Per the germline V gene, CDR1 is MNHNS and CDR2 is SASEGT. CDR3 nucleotide sequence: TGTGCCAGCAGTTGGACAGGGCGAACCGGGGAGCTGTTTTTT. It codes for CASSWTGRTGELFF.

V is TRBV6-5 and J is TRBJ2-7; 11 nucleotides line up with TRBD1. The CDR3 length is 15 residues. Germline V gene data show CDR1 as MNHEY and CDR2 as SVGAGI. V was clipped by 6 bases and J by 1 base; unmatched bases: 5. In DNA form, the CDR3 reads TGTGCCAGCAGATACCGGGACAGGGGGTCCTACGAGCAGTACTTC. This encodes CASRYRDRGSYEQYF.

J is TRBJ2-3 and V is TRBV30; no clear D. Germline CDR1 and CDR2: GTSNPN and SVGIG (reference sequence). CDR3 length equals 12 residues. Trimming took 2 bases from V and 5 from J, leaving 8 bases between them. The CDR3 region has the DNA TGTGCCTGGAGTTTTTACAGAGATACGCAGTATTTT. Its protein is CAWSFYRDTQYF.

This clone was counted once. The chain joins TRBV10-3 to TRBJ2-2; 9 bases match TRBD1. The germline V gene has CDR1 ENHRY and CDR2 SYGVKD. The CDR3 length is 15 residues. With 6 bases clipped from V and 6 bases from J, the junction kept 8 bases outside the gene matches. CDR3 sequence: CAIRGQGQIAGELFF. The CDR3 DNA reads as TGTGCCATCAGGGGACAGGGACAGATTGCCGGGGAGCTGTTTTTT.

This chain links TRBV27 with TRBJ1-1, with D perhaps matching TRBD1 (6 bases). Germline-derived CDR1 and CDR2 are MNHEY and SMNVEV (reference sequence). The CDR3 runs to 16 residues. Trimming took off 5 bases at V and 1 base at J, with 17 bases between the two ends. CDR3 amino acids: CASSPRMTGGNTEAFF. The CDR3 DNA reads TGTGCCAGCAGTCCTAGGATGACAGGAGGGAACACTGAAGCTTTCTTT.

Note on this clone: The germline gene is not matched at one end of the junction; a read error may be the cause. V gene TRBV29-1 combines with J gene TRBJ1-2, with D tentatively TRBD1 (5 bases). The germline CDR1 and CDR2 sequences are SQVTM and ANQGSEA. CDR3 length: 14 amino acids. The CDR3 sequence is CGVGGPNRDYGYTF. The DNA for the CDR3 is TGCGGCGTGGGGGGTCCTAACCGGGACTATGGCTACACCTTC. Combining the CDR3 with reference TRBV29-1 and TRBJ1-2 gives the whole variable domain SAVISQKPSRDICQRGTSLTIQCQVDSQVTMMFWYRQQPGQSLTLIATANQGSEATYESGFVIDKFPISRPNLTFSTLTVSNMSPEDSSIYLCGVGGPNRDYGYTFGSGTRLTVV.

As concerns this clone: This same CDR3 is encoded by further DNA sequences in the sample. This chain uses TRBV19 with TRBJ1-2; no reliable D call. Germline V gene lookup returns CDR1 LNHDA and CDR2 SQIVND (reference sequence). The CDR3 has 13 amino acids. V was cut by 2 bases and J by 1 base, with 5 bases left in between. The CDR3, as DNA: TGTGCCAGTAGTATATCCGGTAACTATGGCTACACCTTC. Its protein is CASSISGNYGYTF.

The chain carries TRBV2 and TRBJ1-2; D might be TRBD1 (6 bases). V shed 6 bases and J shed 7 bases, with 15 bases lying between them. The CDR3 runs to 13 residues. Germline V gives CDR1 SNHLY, CDR2 FYNNEI. In DNA, the CDR3 is TGTGCCAGCAGGGGTACAGGGTTGGGTGGCTACACCTTC. Translation: CASRGTGLGGYTF.

This clone was detected only a few times. The V gene is TRBV15, the J gene TRBJ2-3; tentative D call: TRBD1 (6 bases). This CDR3 contains 14 residues. In germline, CDR1 is LNHNV, CDR2 YYDKDF (reference sequence). Deletions cut 9 bases from V and 1 base from J, with 14 bases between. The chain's CDR3 is CATGRDKGTDTQYF. The CDR3 DNA is TGTGCCACAGGCCGGGACAAAGGCACAGATACGCAGTATTTT.

This clone was recorded a few times. The junction departs from the called germline gene at one end, perhaps through a read error. The V call is TRBV7-2, the J call TRBJ2-2; D perhaps matches TRBD2 (5 bases). This CDR3 comprises 13 residues. CDR1 is SGHTA, CDR2 FQGNSA, per germline. CDR3 DNA: TGTGCCAGCAGCCTAGCAGGATCCGGGGAGCTGTTTTTT. Its translation: CASSLAGSGELFF.

This clone has just one count. This CDR3 is CASSTTGQGKAKLFF. CDR3 coding DNA: TGTGCCAGCAGTACAACGGGACAGGGGAAGGCAAAACTGTTTTTT. V and J are TRBV28 and TRBJ1-4, with 10 bases lining up with TRBD1. V trimming: 5 bases; J trimming: 10 bases; junction bases outside the gene matches: 10. Germline lookup yields CDR1 MDHEN and CDR2 SYDVKM. The CDR3 has 15 residues.

The chain couples TRBV5-4 to TRBJ2-2, with 8 bases fitting TRBD1. The V gene's germline CDR1 is SGHNT and CDR2 YYREEE (reference sequence). The CDR3 has 17 amino acids. The trim removed 6 bases at V and 2 bases at J, leaving 12 bases unmatched. The CDR3, as DNA: TGTGCCAGCACCACTGGACAGGGTCCCTTTAACACCGGGGAGCTGTTTTTT. Translated, it gives CASTTGQGPFNTGELFF.

The chain employs TRBV29-1 and TRBJ2-3; 11 bases align to TRBD1. Germline V gives CDR1 SQVTM, CDR2 ANQGSEA. Losses at the gene ends were 4 bases for V and 2 bases for J; bases not matched to a gene: 5. The CDR3 length is 15 residues. DNA for the CDR3: TGCAGCGTTGCTCGGACAGGGGGCTACACAGATACGCAGTATTTT. This codes for CSVARTGGYTDTQYF.

The chain carries TRBV15 and TRBJ2-5; 10 bases align to TRBD1. The CDR3 covers 17 residues. Per germline, CDR1 LNHNV and CDR2 YYDKDF (reference sequence). With 1 base clipped from V and 1 base from J, the junction kept 6 bases outside the gene matches. The CDR3 DNA reads TGTGCCACCAGCAGAGCTTCGGGACAGGGGTTCCAAGAGACCCAGTACTTC. This sequence encodes CATSRASGQGFQETQYF.

This clone was counted many times. The V gene is TRBV6-1, the J gene TRBJ2-3; D not resolved. Looked up from germline, CDR1 is MNHNS and CDR2 is SASEGT. Trimming stripped 2 bases from V and 13 bases from J, with 13 bases between. The CDR3 is 12 residues long. Here the CDR3 reads CASSESKGLKYF. CDR3 bases: TGTGCCAGCAGTGAATCGAAGGGTTTAAAGTATTTT.

This clone has a single count. This may arise from a read error, as a much more abundant clone is one base away. The V call is TRBV28, the J call TRBJ2-2; D is unresolved. CDR3 length equals 11 residues. V was trimmed by 5 bases and J by 9 bases, leaving 7 bases between them. Germline loops: CDR1 MDHEN, CDR2 SYDVKM. The DNA for the CDR3 is TGTGCCAGCAGTCAAACCCGGGAGCTGTTTTTT. Amino acids: CASSQTRELFF.

This clone showed up many times. The chain joins TRBV10-3 to TRBJ1-1, with 7 bases matching TRBD1. J gave up 6 bases and V 5 bases, and 3 bases lay outside the gene matches. The CDR3 spans 12 residues. The V gene's germline CDR1 is ENHRY and CDR2 SYGVKD. In DNA form, the CDR3 reads TGTGCCATCAGTTACAGGGGCGCTGAAGCTTTCTTT. Amino acid sequence: CAISYRGAEAFF.

The chain employs TRBV29-1 and TRBJ2-7, with a weak D call TRBD1 (5 bases). Trimming took 4 bases from V and 4 from J, leaving 11 bases between them. The germline V gene has CDR1 SQVTM and CDR2 ANQGSEA. The length of the CDR3 is 12 residues. The CDR3 loop reads CSVVPPGYEQYF. The CDR3 DNA reads as TGCAGCGTTGTCCCACCAGGGTACGAGCAGTACTTC.

About this clone: A read error may be the cause here, since a much bigger clone is one base away. In the same sample, other DNA sequences code for this CDR3. This chain connects TRBV20-1 to TRBJ2-3; D might be TRBD2 (6 bases). Germline V gene data show CDR1 as DFQATT and CDR2 as SNEGSKA (reference sequence). V was shortened by 6 bases and J by 6 bases, with 7 bases between the two germline ends. The CDR3 has 10 residues. CDR3 in DNA: TGCAGTGCCCGGGGGGATACGCAGTATTTT. Protein sequence: CSARGDTQYF.